Reported below is one TCR beta chain. What it binds is not known. Germline values: CDR1 KGHSH, CDR2 LQKENI. The CDR3 has 15 residues. No DNA was logged. These data come from a study of synovial regulatory T cells in juvenile arthritis. Background on the study: One patient received methotrexate plus infliximab; one lacked treatment information. Whole-study findings and limits: Blood Treg cells that were inflammation-associated showed lower TCR diversity than other blood Treg cells.

Roughly 11-patient cohort: about 11 active juvenile idiopathic arthritis patients, 3 polyarticular, 8 oligoarticular. Profiled with immunoSEQ multiplex PCR; TCRdb holds only in-frame clones, not every one. The table gives 9,500 to 10,000 clones; the top ten clones make up around 0.71% of it. The sample consisted of Treg cells from blood. Subset indicated: remaining (HLA-DR-negative) circulating blood Treg cells. This sequence was found in a donor younger than 30 with juvenile idiopathic arthritis. The genes are TRBV18 and TRBJ1-3; absent DNA, TCRdb's TRBD1 call cannot be checked. The CDR3 spells CASSLTGFSGNTIYF.